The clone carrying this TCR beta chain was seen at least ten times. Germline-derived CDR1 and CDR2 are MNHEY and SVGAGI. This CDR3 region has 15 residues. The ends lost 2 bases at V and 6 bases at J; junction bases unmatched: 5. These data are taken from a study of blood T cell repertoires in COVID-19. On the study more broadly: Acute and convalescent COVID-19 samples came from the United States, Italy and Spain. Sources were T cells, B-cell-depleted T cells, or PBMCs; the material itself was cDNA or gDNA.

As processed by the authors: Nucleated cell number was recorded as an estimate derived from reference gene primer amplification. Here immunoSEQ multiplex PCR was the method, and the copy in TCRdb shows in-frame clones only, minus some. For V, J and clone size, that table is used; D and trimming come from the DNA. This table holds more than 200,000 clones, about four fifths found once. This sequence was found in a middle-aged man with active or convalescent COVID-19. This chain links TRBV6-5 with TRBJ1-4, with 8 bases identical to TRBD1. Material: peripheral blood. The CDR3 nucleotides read TGTGCCAGCAGTTACCTTTCCAGGGGGCATGAAAAACTGTTTTTT. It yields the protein CASSYLSRGHEKLFF.